This T cell receptor (beta chain) comes out of a study of T cells in Graves' hyperthyroidism and ophthalmopathy. The wider study: Any treatment followed the collection of peripheral blood at initial diagnosis. The study, taken as a whole, reports: Also found in blood were most expanded thyroid clonotypes above 0.001.

An absence of ophthalmopathy progression within 18 months meant stable Graves' hyperthyroidism. Patients aged 18 to 65 had newly diagnosed hyperthyroidism of under 2 months' duration. From germline, CDR1 is SGDLS and CDR2 YYNGEE. This CDR3 contains 14 residues. Trimming took 1 base from V and 3 from J; bases not matched to a gene: 3. Amplification yielded TCR beta CDR3 regions, with RNA transcripts as the source. First-round RT-PCR targeting the TCR CDR3 was performed with the HTBI primer set. TCRdb analysed the multiplex PCR reads with MiXCR anew, one entry per CDR3 protein. Seen here are about 840,000 distinct CDR3 sequences, around 39% observed once, and the top ten hold 7% to 10%. About this clonotype: The antigen is not known.

The source is a man aged 18 to 29 with Graves' hyperthyroidism. The chain recombines TRBV9 with TRBJ2-7, with 8 bases fitting TRBD2. Material: blood. The CDR3 DNA reads TGTGCCAGCAGCGTACGAACTAGCGGCTACGAGCAGTACTTC. Translation: CASSVRTSGYEQYF.